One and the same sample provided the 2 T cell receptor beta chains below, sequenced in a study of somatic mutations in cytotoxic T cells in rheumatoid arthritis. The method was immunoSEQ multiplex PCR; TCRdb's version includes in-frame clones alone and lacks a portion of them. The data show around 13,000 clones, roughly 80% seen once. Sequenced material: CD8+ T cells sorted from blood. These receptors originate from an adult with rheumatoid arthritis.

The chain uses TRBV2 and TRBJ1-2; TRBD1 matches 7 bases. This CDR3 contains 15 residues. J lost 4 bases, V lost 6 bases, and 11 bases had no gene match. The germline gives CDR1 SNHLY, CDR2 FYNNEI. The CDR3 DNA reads TGTGCCAGCAGGGTGCGCGGGACAGCTATCTATGGCTACACCTTC. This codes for CASRVRGTAIYGYTF.

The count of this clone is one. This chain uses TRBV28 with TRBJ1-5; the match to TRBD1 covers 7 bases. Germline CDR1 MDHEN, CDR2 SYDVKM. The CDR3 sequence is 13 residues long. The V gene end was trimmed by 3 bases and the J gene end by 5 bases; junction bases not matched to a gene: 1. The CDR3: CASSFRGDQPQHF. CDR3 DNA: TGTGCCAGCAGTTTCAGGGGGGATCAGCCCCAGCATTTT.